The rows below give T cell receptor beta chains drawn from one sample of a study of cytomegalovirus exposure and HLA in healthy donors. TCRdb's table, derived via immunoSEQ multiplex PCR, lists solely in-frame clones and lacks some. The sample records more than 80,000 clones, more than 65% being singletons. The sample comprised PBMCs. The receptor source for this set is a woman aged 50 to 60 in good health and CMV-seropositive. Both conserved end residues are part of each CDR3. Fields, in order: D gene, J gene, CDR3 length, clone size, V gene, CDR3 DNA, CDR3 protein. D genes are given only for firm matches. The size field is filled for only some rows; it gives once, few, many or a size class.

TRBD1 TRBJ1-2 14 NA TRBV7-8 TGTGCCAGCAGCCTCGACAGGGGTAACTATGGCTACACCTTC CASSLDRGNYGYTF
NA TRBJ2-3 17 NA TRBV4-1 TGCGCCAGCAGCCAAGATTCGTCAGGGATTGGCGAGGATACGCAGTATTTT CASSQDSSGIGEDTQYF
NA TRBJ2-4 16 once TRBV5-6 TGTGCCAGCAGCTCGGGACTGCGGGGCGGAGGCAACATTCAGTACTTC CASSSGLRGGGNIQYF
NA TRBJ1-2 14 NA TRBV7-9 TGTGCCAGCAGCTTAGACAGGAGCAACTATGGCTACACCTTC CASSLDRSNYGYTF
NA TRBJ2-7 13 few TRBV7-9 TGTGCCAGCAGCTTAACGACAGCCCACGAGCAGTACTTC CASSLTTAHEQYF
TRBD1 TRBJ1-2 15 NA TRBV5-1 TGCGCCAGCAGGGTGGGACAGGGCGAGGACTATGGCTACACCTTC CASRVGQGEDYGYTF
TRBD1 TRBJ2-7 15 few TRBV5-6 TGTGCCAGCAGCTACGATAGGACAGGGGGCTACGAGCAGTACTTC CASSYDRTGGYEQYF
NA TRBJ2-5 14 NA TRBV5-6 TGTGCCAGCAGCTCTGTTAGGTGGCAGGCGACCCAGTACTTC CASSSVRWQATQYF
NA TRBJ2-1 14 few TRBV6-1 TGTGCCAGCAGTGAGACGTCGGGTTGGGATGAGCAGTTCTTC CASSETSGWDEQFF
NA TRBJ2-5 15 NA TRBV5-1 TGCGCCAGCGCAATCAACGGGATTAATGGGGAGACCCAGTACTTC CASAINGINGETQYF